Below, one TCR beta chain is given with its context. The antigen it binds to is not known. No base qualities exist here, and no much larger clone lies one base off it. Each collaborating institution followed its own protocols to collect whole blood in K2EDTA tubes. For TCRbeta analysis, collaborators shipped samples in one of three forms: frozen whole blood, isolated PBMCs, or DNA extracted from either of those sample types. The sample is drawn from a study of blood T cell repertoires in COVID-19 (dated by TCRdb to 2018 to 2020). Regarding the study in general: The collaborator samples originated in the United States, Italy and Spain and spanned the acute and convalescent phases of COVID-19. The prospective study material was composed of cDNA or gDNA derived from T cells, B-cell-depleted T cells, or PBMCs. The dataset comprised deeply sampled blood TCRbeta repertoires from subjects exposed to, actively infected with, or recovered from COVID-19. A freely available public database, intended as a resource for researchers studying the immune response to SARS-CoV-2, is where the repertoires were released. The samples were drawn from the first 160 participants of the ongoing ImmuneRACE study and from about 1,200 subjects provided by 6 global collaborators. A de-identified subject ID, COVID-19 status, age in years and sex were almost always included in the sample metadata. Where available, HLA class I and class II types were obtained from metadata supplied by the sample provider rather than from assay-based typing. Overall study outcomes, separate from this receptor: The amount of clinical and demographic metadata varied by source and participant and was provided uncurated.

TCRbeta CDR3 regions were amplified from genomic DNA by means of the immunoSEQ Assay, a bias-controlled multiplex PCR. In the paper's pipeline: Nucleated cell counts per sample were estimated from amplification of reference gene primers within the assay. To quantify the absolute abundance of each unique TCRbeta CDR3 rearrangement, sequence reads were collapsed and filtered. For each sample, productive Simpson clonality was calculated by taking the square root of Simpson's diversity index across productive rearrangements. Entries here come from immuneACCESS through TCRdb and include only in-frame sequences with V and J called. Some clones fail to appear in such tables; in the studies checked, an unresolved V gene covers under half of the shortfall, and the cause of the remainder is unknown. V and J calls and clone size are given by that table; D and trimming were obtained from the DNA. The sample profile shows roughly 330,000 clones; around 87% of them were found once. The ten largest clones take up 4% of the sample.

The sequenced material came from peripheral blood. The TCR was taken from a woman aged 45 to 65 with active or convalescent COVID-19.

The CDR3 amino acid sequence is: CASSLGGTASYEQYF. The nucleotides read TGCGCCAGCAGCTTGGGGGGCACGGCCTCCTACGAGCAGTACTTC. The chain links TRBV5-1 with TRBJ2-7; 5 matching bases give a weak D call of TRBD1. CDR1 and CDR2 (SGHRS, YFSETQ) derive from the germline V gene. Cut back by 0 bases and 0 bases, the V and J ends lie 10 bases apart. The CDR3 sequence holds 15 residues, the cysteine and phenylalanine included. Only CDR3 DNA is held: 45 bases, read in frame from base 1.